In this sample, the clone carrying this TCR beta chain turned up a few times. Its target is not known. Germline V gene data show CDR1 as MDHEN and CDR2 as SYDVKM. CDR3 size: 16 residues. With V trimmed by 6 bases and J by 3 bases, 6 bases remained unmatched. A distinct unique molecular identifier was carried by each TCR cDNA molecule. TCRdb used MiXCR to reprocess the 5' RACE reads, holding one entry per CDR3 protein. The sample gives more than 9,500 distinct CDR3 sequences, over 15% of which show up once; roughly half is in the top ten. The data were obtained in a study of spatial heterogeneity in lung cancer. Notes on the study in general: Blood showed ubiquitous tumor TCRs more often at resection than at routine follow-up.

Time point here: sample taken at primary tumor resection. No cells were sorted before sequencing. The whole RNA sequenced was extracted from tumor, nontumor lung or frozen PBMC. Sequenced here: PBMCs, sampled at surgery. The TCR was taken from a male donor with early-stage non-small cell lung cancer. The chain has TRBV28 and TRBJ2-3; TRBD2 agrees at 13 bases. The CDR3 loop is CASSVGLAGSTDTQYF. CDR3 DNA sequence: TGTGCCAGCAGCGTGGGACTAGCGGGATCTACAGATACGCAGTATTTT.